The entry below describes one T cell receptor beta chain. Method: immunoSEQ multiplex PCR; TCRdb's copy keeps in-frame clones and lacks some. The table has 220,000 or so clones, around 87% seen once. The germline gives CDR1 MNHEY, CDR2 SVGEGT. The CDR3 length is 14 residues. V lost 4 bases to trimming and J lost 4 bases, with 11 bases between them. The data stem from a study of blood T cell repertoires in COVID-19. Source material: PBMCs or T cells enriched from blood (not recorded which). The chain carries TRBV6-2 or TRBV6-3 and TRBJ1-5, with a possible D match to TRBD1 (6 bases). The source is a young man who had been exposed to COVID-19. CDR3 DNA sequence: TGTGCCAGCAGTTTCGGGACAAGAAATCAGCCCCAGCATTTT. Translating gives CASSFGTRNQPQHF.